The T cell receptor beta chain described here comes from a study of response to subunit inactivated influenza vaccine. TCRdb re-analysed the RT-PCR reads in MiXCR, keeping a single row per CDR3 protein. The sample contains roughly 620,000 distinct CDR3 sequences, approximately 11% of which appear only once. This clonotype showed up just a few times. CDR3 length: 14 amino acids. The germline gives CDR1 PRHDT, CDR2 FYEKMQ (reference sequence). Trimming left V 4 bases short and J 6 bases short, with 15 bases between. The sample was also reused in another study, on T cells expressing NK-cell markers. From that second work: 5'RACE template switching built TCR beta cDNA with unique molecular identifiers. The TCR beta repertoires were obtained from sorted CD3+CD56+NKG2C+, CD3+CD56+NKG2C- and CD3+CD56-NKG2C+ T cells. Out of eight donors sequenced, seven tested HCMV-seropositive and the remaining one seronegative.

This receptor was taken from a man in his forties or fifties who received an inactivated influenza vaccine. Sequenced material: PBMCs from blood, taken on the day of vaccination. V and J are TRBV13 and TRBJ1-1, with D possibly being TRBD1 (6 bases). The CDR3 region has the DNA TGTGCCAGCAGCTCAGCAACACAGGGTCCTGAAGCTTTCTTT. Amino acid sequence: CASSSATQGPEAFF.